This TCR beta chain emerged from a study of T cell changes during pregnancy in multiple sclerosis. The protocol was immunoSEQ multiplex PCR, while the TCRdb copy is restricted to in-frame clones and leaves out a portion. The sample yields nearly 110,000 clones, 91% seen once. The CDR3 loop spans 14 amino acids. The germline V gene encodes CDR1 ENHRY and CDR2 SYGVKD. Trimming stripped 0 bases from V and 4 bases from J, with 10 bases between. This TCR came from a female donor with multiple sclerosis, enrolled in a pregnancy study. V usage is TRBV10-3 and J usage is TRBJ2-7; no clear D gene. Sample: peripheral blood, taken before pregnancy. CDR3 coding DNA: TGTGCCATCAGTGAGTCGACTCGAGAGTACGAGCAGTACTTC. Its protein product is CAISESTREYEQYF.